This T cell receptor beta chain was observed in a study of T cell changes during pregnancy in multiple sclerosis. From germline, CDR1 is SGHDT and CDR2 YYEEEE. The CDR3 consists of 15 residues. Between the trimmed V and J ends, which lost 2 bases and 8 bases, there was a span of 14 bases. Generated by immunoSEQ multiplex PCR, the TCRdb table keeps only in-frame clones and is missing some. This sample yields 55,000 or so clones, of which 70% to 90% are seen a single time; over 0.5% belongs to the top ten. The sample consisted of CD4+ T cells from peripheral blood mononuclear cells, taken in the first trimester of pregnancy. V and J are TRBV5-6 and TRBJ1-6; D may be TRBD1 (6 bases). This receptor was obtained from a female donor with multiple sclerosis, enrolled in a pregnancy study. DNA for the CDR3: TGTGCCAGCAGCTTTTTGAACAGGGTGGATTCACCCCTCCACTTT. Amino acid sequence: CASSFLNRVDSPLHF.